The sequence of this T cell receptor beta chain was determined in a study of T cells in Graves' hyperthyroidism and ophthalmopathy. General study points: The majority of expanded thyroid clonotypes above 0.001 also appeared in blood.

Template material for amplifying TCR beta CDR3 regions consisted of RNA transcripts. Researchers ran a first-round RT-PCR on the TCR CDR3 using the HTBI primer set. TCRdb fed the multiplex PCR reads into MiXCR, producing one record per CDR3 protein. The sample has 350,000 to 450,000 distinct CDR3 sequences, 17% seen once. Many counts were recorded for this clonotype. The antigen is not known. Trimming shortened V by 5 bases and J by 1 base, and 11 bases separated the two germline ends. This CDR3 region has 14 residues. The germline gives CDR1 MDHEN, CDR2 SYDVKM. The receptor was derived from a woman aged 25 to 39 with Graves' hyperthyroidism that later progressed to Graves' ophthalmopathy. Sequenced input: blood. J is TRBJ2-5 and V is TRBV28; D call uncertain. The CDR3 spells CASSPRAPQETQYF. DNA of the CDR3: TGTGCCAGCAGTCCCCGGGCCCCCCAAGAGACCCAGTACTTC.